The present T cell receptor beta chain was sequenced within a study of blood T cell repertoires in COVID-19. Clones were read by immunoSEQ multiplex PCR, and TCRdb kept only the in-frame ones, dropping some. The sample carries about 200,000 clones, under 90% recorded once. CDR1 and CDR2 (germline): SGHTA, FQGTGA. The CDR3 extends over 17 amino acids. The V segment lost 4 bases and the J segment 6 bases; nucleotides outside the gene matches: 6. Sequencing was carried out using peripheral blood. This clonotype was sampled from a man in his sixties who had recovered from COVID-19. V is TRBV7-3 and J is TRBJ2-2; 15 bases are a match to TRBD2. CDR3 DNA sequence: TGTGCCAGCAGCTGGACTAGCGGGAGGGGTCGGGCCGGGGAGCTGTTTTTT. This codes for CASSWTSGRGRAGELFF.